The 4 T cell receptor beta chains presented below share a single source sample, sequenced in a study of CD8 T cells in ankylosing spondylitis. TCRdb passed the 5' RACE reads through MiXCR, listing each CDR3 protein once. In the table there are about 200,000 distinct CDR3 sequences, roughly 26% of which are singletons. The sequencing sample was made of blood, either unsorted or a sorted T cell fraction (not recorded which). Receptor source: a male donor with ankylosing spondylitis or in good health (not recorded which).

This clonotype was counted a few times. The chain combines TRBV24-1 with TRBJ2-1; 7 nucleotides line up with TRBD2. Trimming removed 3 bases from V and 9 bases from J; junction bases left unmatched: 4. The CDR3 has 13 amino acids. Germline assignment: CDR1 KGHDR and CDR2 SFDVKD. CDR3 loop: CATSDHTSVEQFF. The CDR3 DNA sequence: TGTGCCACCAGTGATCACACTAGCGTTGAGCAGTTCTTC.

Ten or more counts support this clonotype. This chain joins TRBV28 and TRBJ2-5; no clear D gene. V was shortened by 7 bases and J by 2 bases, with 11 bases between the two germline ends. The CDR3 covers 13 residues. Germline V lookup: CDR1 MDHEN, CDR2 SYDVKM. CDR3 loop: CASMTPNQETQYF. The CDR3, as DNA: TGTGCCAGCATGACACCCAATCAAGAGACCCAGTACTTC.

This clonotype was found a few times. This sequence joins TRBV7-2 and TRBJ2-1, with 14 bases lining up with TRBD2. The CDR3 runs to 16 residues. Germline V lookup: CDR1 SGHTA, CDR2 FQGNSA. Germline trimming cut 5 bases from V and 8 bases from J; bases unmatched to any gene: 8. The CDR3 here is CASSLRLAGGKDEQFF. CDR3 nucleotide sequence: TGTGCCAGCAGCCTCCGACTAGCGGGAGGGAAGGATGAGCAGTTCTTC.

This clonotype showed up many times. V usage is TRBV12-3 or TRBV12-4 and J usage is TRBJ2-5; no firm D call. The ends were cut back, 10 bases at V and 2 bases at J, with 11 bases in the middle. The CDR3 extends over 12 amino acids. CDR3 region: CATSEFQETQYF. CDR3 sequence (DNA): TGTGCCACCTCAGAGTTTCAAGAGACCCAGTACTTC.